A selection of T cell receptor beta chains follows, all from one sample in a study of T cells in Graves' hyperthyroidism and ophthalmopathy. TCRdb called the multiplex PCR reads again in MiXCR, with one record for every CDR3 protein. The table records 500,000 to 650,000 distinct CDR3 sequences, around 50% of them present only once. The sequenced sample was peripheral blood or thyroid tissue (not recorded which). The receptors shown here come from an adult woman with Graves' disease, either hyperthyroidism or ophthalmopathy (not recorded which). Each CDR3 is given with its conserved first and last residue. A D gene is named only where the DNA matches it firmly. The size entry is marked missing in some rows and otherwise reads once, few, many or a size class.

j_call | d_call | v_call | clone_size | cdr3_aa | cdr3_nt
TRBJ1-2 | TRBD1 | TRBV4-1 | many | CASSQGYQGTGGYTF | TGCGCCAGCAGCCAAGGGTACCAGGGGACAGGGGGCTACACCTTC
TRBJ2-2 | TRBD2 | TRBV14 | NA | CASSTAGGRILAGELFF | TGTGCCAGCAGTACGGCGGGCGGGAGAATTTTAGCCGGGGAGCTGTTTTTT
TRBJ2-7 | NA | TRBV20-1 | many | CSASVAFPYEQYF | TGCAGTGCTAGCGTCGCATTCCCATACGAGCAGTACTTC
TRBJ2-5 | TRBD1 | TRBV20-1 | NA | CSARHDRGNQETQYF | TGCAGTGCTAGACACGACAGGGGGAACCAAGAGACCCAGTACTTC
TRBJ2-5 | TRBD1 | TRBV24-1 | many | CATSDARQGGRETQYF | TGTGCCACCAGTGATGCTCGACAGGGGGGGAGGGAGACCCAGTACTTC
TRBJ2-7 | NA | TRBV2 | many | CASTGAYEQYF | TGTGCCAGCACGGGGGCCTACGAGCAGTACTTC
TRBJ2-5 | TRBD2 | TRBV29-1 | NA | CSVGGSGRAPSVDTQYF | TGCAGCGTTGGGGGGAGCGGGAGGGCACCGTCCGTAGATACCCAGTACTTC
TRBJ1-6 | NA | TRBV7-9 | many | CASQLGTDNSPLHF | TGTGCCAGCCAGTTGGGGACCGATAATTCACCCCTCCACTTT
TRBJ2-1 | NA | TRBV11-2 | NA | CASSHGSLGDVEQFF | TGTGCCAGCAGCCACGGTAGCCTAGGGGACGTTGAGCAGTTCTTC
TRBJ1-4 | TRBD1 | TRBV2 | NA | CASSRTGWAEKLFF | TGTGCCAGCAGCCGGACAGGGTGGGCTGAAAAACTGTTTTTT
TRBJ1-1 | NA | TRBV29-1 | few | CSACKLPITEAFF | TGCAGCGCCTGTAAGTTGCCGATCACTGAAGCTTTCTTT
TRBJ2-5 | TRBD2 | TRBV19 | many | CASTSRGTSGSQETQYF | TGTGCCAGTACCTCCCGTGGGACTAGCGGGTCCCAAGAGACCCAGTACTTC
TRBJ2-5 | NA | TRBV29-1 | NA | CSADDGWETQYF | TGCAGCGCCGACGACGGGTGGGAGACCCAGTACTTC
TRBJ2-2 | NA | TRBV5-1 | NA | CASSLLRPGELFF | TGCGCCAGCAGCTTGTTGCGTCCCGGGGAGCTGTTTTTT
TRBJ2-7 | TRBD1 | TRBV10-2 | NA | CAISVDRVSVYEQYF | TGCGCCATCAGTGTAGACAGGGTTTCGGTCTACGAGCAGTACTTC
TRBJ1-2 | NA | TRBV29-1 | NA | CSVEGQSYGYTF | TGCAGCGTTGAGGGGCAGAGCTATGGCTACACCTTC
TRBJ2-7 | TRBD1 | TRBV19 | few | CASSQTGVYEQYF | TGTGCCAGTAGTCAAACAGGGGTTTACGAGCAGTACTTC
TRBJ1-5 | NA | TRBV20-1 | many | CSARVVNQPQHF | TGCAGTGCTAGAGTCGTGAATCAGCCCCAGCATTTT